This T cell receptor (beta chain) was sequenced in a study of T-cell reconstitution after alpha-beta-depleted transplantation in children. This CDR3 contains 15 residues. V was shortened by 7 bases and J by 1 base, with 13 bases between the two germline ends. Researchers prepared the TCRbeta library using unique molecular identifiers, the study reports. TCRdb reprocessed the PCR reads via MiXCR and lists one record per CDR3 protein. The sample comprises about 640,000 distinct CDR3 sequences, roughly 17% of which are singletons, and over 0.95% rests with the top ten. The sample consisted of PBMCs from the stem cell graft donor, taken from the stem cell graft. This receptor was taken from a human donor who donated a stem cell graft to a child with acute myeloid leukemia. The V gene is TRBV12-3 or TRBV12-4, the J gene TRBJ2-2; D unclear. The chain's CDR3 is CASKVRPMNTGELFF. In DNA, the CDR3 is TGTGCCAGCAAAGTGAGACCGATGAACACCGGGGAGCTGTTTTTT.